The present TCR beta chain was sequenced within a study of beta chain features in type 1 diabetes. Study as a whole: What patients shared with healthy donors was a similar profile of age, gender and cell yields.

The CDR3 is made up of 11 amino acids. Trimming removed 5 bases from V and 1 base from J, with 5 bases in between. Germline V CDR1 and CDR2: SQVTM, ANQGSEA. As every portion of the isolated RNA was reverse transcribed, the sequencing read expressed TCRB transcripts. Some clones are missing from TCRdb's copy, which holds only in-frame ones; the method was immunoSEQ multiplex PCR. The table records hundreds of thousands of clones, about an eighth of them present only once. Study-wide points: A moderate, significant TCRB CDR3 shortening appeared in type 1 diabetes across four CD4+ subsets. Any HLA-type effect on TCRB rearrangement remained unresolved here. The naive, central memory and Treg TCRB repertoires looked more alike in patients than they did in healthy donors.

In this sample, this clone turned up a few times. What it recognizes is unknown. The J gene is TRBJ1-1, the V gene TRBV29-1, with D unclear. Sequences were obtained from naive CD4+ T cells from blood. The TCR was taken from a man aged 18 to 29 with type 1 diabetes. CDR3 loop: CSVLWNTEAFF. The CDR3 DNA reads as TGCAGCGTTCTGTGGAACACTGAAGCTTTCTTT.